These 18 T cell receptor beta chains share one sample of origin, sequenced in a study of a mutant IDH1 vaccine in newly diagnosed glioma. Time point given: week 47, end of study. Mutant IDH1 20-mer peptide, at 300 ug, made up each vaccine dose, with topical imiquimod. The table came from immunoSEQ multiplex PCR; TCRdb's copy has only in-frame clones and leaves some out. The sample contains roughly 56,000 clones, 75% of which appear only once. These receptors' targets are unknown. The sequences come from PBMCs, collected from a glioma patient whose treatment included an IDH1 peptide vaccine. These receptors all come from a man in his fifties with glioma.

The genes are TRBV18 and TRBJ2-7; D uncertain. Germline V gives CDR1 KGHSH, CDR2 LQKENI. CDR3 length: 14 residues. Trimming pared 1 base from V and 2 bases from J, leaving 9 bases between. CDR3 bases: TGTGCCAGCTCACCACAGGGTTTAACCTACGAGCAGTACTTC. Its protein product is CASSPQGLTYEQYF. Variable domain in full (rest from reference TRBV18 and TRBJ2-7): NAGVMQNPRHLVRRRGQEARLRCSPMKGHSHVYWYRQLPEEGLKFMVYLQKENIIDESGMPKERFSAEFPKEGPSILRIQQVVRGDSAAYFCASSPQGLTYEQYFGPGTRLTVT.

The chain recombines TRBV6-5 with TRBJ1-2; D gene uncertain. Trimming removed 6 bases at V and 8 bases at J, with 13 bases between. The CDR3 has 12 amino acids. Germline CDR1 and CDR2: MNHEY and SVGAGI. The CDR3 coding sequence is TGTGCCAGCAGCCCCGGACTCGTAGGCTACACCTTC. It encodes CASSPGLVGYTF.

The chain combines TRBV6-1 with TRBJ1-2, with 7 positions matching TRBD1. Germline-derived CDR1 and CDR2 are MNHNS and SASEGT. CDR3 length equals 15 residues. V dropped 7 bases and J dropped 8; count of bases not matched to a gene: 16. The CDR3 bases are TGTGCCAGCACCATCTCAGACAGGGAGATATACGGCTACACCTTC. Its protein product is CASTISDREIYGYTF.

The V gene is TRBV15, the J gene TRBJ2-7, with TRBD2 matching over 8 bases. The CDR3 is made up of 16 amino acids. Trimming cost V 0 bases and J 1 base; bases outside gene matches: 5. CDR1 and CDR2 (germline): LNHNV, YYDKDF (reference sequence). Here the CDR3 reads CATSREVVAGSYEQYF. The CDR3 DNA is TGTGCCACCAGCAGAGAGGTAGTAGCGGGGTCCTACGAGCAGTACTTC.

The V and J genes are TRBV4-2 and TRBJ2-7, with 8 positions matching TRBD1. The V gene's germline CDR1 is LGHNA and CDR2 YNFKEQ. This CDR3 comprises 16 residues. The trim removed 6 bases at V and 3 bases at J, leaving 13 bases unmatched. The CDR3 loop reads CASSTDGTGFFYEQYF. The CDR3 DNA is TGTGCCAGCAGTACAGATGGGACAGGCTTTTTCTACGAGCAGTACTTC.

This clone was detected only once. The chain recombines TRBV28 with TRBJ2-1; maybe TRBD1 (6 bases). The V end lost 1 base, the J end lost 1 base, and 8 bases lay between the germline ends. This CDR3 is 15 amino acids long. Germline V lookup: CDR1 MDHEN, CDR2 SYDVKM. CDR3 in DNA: TGTGCCAGCAGTTTATCAACAGGGTCCTACAATGAGCAGTTCTTC. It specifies CASSLSTGSYNEQFF.

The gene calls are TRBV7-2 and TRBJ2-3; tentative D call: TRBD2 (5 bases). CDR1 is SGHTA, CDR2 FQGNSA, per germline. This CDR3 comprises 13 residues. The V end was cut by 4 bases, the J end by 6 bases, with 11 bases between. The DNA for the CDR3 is TGTGCCAGCAGCTCCTTCCGAGGGGATACGCAGTATTTT. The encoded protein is CASSSFRGDTQYF.

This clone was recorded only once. The CDR3 sequence is CASSRWTSGKKETQYF. For the CDR3, the DNA is TGTGCCAGCAGCCGATGGACTAGCGGGAAAAAGGAGACCCAGTACTTC. This rearrangement joins TRBV7-9 to TRBJ2-5; TRBD2 matches at 12 bases. The CDR3 is made up of 16 amino acids. Germline CDR1 and CDR2: SEHNR and FQNEAQ (reference sequence). V was clipped by 5 bases and J by 5 bases; unmatched bases: 9.

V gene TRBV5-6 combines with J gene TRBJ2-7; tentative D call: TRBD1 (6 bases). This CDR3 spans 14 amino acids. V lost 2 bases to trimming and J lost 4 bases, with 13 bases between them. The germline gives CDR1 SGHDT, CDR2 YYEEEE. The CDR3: CASSLQGSWYEQYF. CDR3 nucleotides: TGTGCCAGCAGCTTACAGGGTAGTTGGTACGAGCAGTACTTC.

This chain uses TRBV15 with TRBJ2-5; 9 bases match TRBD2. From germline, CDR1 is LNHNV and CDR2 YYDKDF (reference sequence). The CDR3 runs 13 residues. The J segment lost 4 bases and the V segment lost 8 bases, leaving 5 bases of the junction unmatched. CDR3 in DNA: TGTGCCACCTCAGCGGGGGGCGGAGAGACCCAGTACTTC. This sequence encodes CATSAGGGETQYF.

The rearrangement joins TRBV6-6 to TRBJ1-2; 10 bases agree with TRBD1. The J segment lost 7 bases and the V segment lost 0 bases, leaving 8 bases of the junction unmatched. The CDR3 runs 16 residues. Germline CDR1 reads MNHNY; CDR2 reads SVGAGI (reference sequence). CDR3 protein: CASSYSPGTGVVGYTF. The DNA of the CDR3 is TGTGCCAGCAGTTACTCGCCGGGGACAGGGGTTGTTGGCTACACCTTC.

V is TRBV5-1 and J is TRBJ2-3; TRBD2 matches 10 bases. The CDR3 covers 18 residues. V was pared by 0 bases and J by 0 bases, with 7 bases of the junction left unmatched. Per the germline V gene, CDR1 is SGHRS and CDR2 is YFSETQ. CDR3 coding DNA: TGCGCCAGCAGCTTGGTTGGGCTAGCGGGGGTTAGCACAGATACGCAGTATTTT. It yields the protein CASSLVGLAGVSTDTQYF.

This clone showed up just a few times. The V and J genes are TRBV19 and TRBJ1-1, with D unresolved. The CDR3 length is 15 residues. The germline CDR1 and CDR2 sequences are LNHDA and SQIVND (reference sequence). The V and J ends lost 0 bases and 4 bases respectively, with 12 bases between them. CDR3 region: CASSIDDGLITEAFF. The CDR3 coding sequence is TGTGCCAGTAGTATAGATGACGGGCTGATCACTGAAGCTTTCTTT.

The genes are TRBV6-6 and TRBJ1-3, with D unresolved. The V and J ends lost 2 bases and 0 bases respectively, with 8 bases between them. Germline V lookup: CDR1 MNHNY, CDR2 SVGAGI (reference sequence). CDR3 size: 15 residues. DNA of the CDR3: TGTGCCAGCAGTTACGGTCAAATCTCTGGAAACACCATATATTTT. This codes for CASSYGQISGNTIYF.

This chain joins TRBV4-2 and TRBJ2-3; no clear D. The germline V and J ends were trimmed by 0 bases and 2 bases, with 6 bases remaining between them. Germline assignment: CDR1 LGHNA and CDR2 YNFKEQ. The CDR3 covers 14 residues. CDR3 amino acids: CASSQDRSTDTQYF. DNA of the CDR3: TGTGCCAGCAGCCAAGACCGGTCCACAGATACGCAGTATTTT.

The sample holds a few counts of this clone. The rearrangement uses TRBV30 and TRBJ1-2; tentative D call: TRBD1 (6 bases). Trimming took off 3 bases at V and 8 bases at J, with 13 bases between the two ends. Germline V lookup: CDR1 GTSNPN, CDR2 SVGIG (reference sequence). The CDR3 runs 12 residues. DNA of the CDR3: TGTGCCTGGAGCCCAGGGGTATTGGGCTACACCTTC. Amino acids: CAWSPGVLGYTF. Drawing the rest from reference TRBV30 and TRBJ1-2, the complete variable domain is SQTIHQWPATLVQPVGSPLSLECTVEGTSNPNLYWYRQAAGRGLQLLFYSVGIGQISSEVPQNLSASRPQDRQFILSSKKLLLSDSGFYLCAWSPGVLGYTFGSGTRLTVV.

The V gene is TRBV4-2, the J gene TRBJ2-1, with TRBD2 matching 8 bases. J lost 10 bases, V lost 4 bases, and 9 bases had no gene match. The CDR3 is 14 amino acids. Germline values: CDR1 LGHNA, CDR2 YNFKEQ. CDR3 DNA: TGTGCCAGCAGCCCAAAAAGGGCGGGGGGCGAGCAGTTCTTC. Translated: CASSPKRAGGEQFF.

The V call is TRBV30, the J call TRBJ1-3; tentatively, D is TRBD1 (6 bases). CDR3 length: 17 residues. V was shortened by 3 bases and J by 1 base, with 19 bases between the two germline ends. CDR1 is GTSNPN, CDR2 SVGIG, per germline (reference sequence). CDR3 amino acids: CAWSTPGGGLSGNTIYF. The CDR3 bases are TGTGCCTGGAGCACCCCTGGGGGGGGCTTATCTGGAAACACCATATATTTT. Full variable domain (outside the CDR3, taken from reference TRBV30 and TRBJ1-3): SQTIHQWPATLVQPVGSPLSLECTVEGTSNPNLYWYRQAAGRGLQLLFYSVGIGQISSEVPQNLSASRPQDRQFILSSKKLLLSDSGFYLCAWSTPGGGLSGNTIYFGEGSWLTVV.